The 16 T cell receptor beta chains below were found in one sample sequenced in a study of human T cells and chemical hapten exposure. The time point here: patch test 1, 2 weeks after DPC sensitization. The treatment is: therapeutic diphenylcyclopropenone sensitization with weekly scalp DPC. MiXCR, applied by TCRdb to the RACE reads, yields one record per CDR3 protein. The sample carries about 120,000 distinct CDR3 sequences, roughly an eighth recorded once. The sequencing here drew on whole blood, taken in connection with sensitization to the hapten diphenylcyclopropenone (DPC). The source of these receptors is a man younger than 30 with alopecia areata. Some clones in this sample may be carry-over from other donors' samples.

This clonotype occurred many times. The chain has TRBV11-2 and TRBJ1-4, with D unclear. Trimming took off 0 bases at V and 8 bases at J, with 4 bases between the two ends. Germline-derived CDR1 and CDR2 are SGHAT and FQNNGV. The length of the CDR3 is 12 residues. In DNA form, the CDR3 reads TGTGCCAGCAGCTTAGAGCGGGAAAAACTGTTTTTT. As protein: CASSLEREKLFF.

The chain has TRBV20-1 and TRBJ2-4, with 8 positions matching TRBD1. Germline CDR1 DFQATT, CDR2 SNEGSKA (reference sequence). The V and J ends lost 6 bases and 3 bases, in that order; junction bases with no gene match: 1. The CDR3 is made up of 12 amino acids. This CDR3 reads CSAGQGKNIQYF. Written as DNA, the CDR3 is TGCAGTGCAGGACAGGGCAAAAACATTCAGTACTTC.

This clonotype was picked up a small number of times. The chain joins TRBV4-3 to TRBJ2-1, with TRBD1 matching over 8 bases. The junction had 12 bases not matched to a gene; V was cut back by 3 bases and J by 8 bases. Germline loops: CDR1 LGHNA, CDR2 YSLEER. The CDR3 length is 16 residues. Here the CDR3 DNA reads TGCGCCAGCAGCCAGGGCTCAGGGGGCGCGAGGGATGAGCAGTTCTTC. The encoded protein is CASSQGSGGARDEQFF.

The chain has TRBV29-1 and TRBJ1-1, with TRBD1 as a possible D gene (6 bases). Germline values: CDR1 SQVTM, CDR2 ANQGSEA. The CDR3 has 12 residues. The V end was cut by 2 bases, the J end by 7 bases, with 11 bases between. CDR3 coding DNA: TGCAGCGTTGAAACAGGGAGGGTTGAAGCTTTCTTT. This sequence encodes CSVETGRVEAFF. Based on the CDR3 plus reference TRBV29-1 and TRBJ1-1, the full variable domain is SAVISQKPSRDICQRGTSLTIQCQVDSQVTMMFWYRQQPGQSLTLIATANQGSEATYESGFVIDKFPISRPNLTFSTLTVSNMSPEDSSIYLCSVETGRVEAFFGQGTRLTVV.

CDR3 nucleotides: TGTGCCAGCAGTTTATTAGGAAGATATGGCTACACCTTC. Encoded protein: CASSLLGRYGYTF. The chain uses TRBV27 and TRBJ1-2; D is unclear. Germline V gene data show CDR1 as MNHEY and CDR2 as SMNVEV (reference sequence). The CDR3 sequence is 13 residues long. V shed 1 base and J shed 5 bases, with 8 bases lying between them.

This clonotype was seen more than once but under ten times. This chain links TRBV12-5 with TRBJ1-3, with D perhaps TRBD1 (6 bases). V lost 7 bases and J lost 0, with 13 bases in between. The CDR3 covers 15 residues. CDR1 LGHNT and CDR2 FRNRAP come from the germline V gene. Written as DNA, the CDR3 is TGTGCTAGTGCCAGGGGATTAAGCTCTGGAAACACCATATATTTT. Its protein product is CASARGLSSGNTIYF. Drawing the rest from reference TRBV12-5 and TRBJ1-3, the complete variable domain is DARVTQTPRHKVTEMGQEVTMRCQPILGHNTVFWYRQTMMQGLELLAYFRNRAPLDDSGMPKDRFSAEMPDATLATLKIQPSEPRDSAVYFCASARGLSSGNTIYFGEGSWLTVV.

This clonotype came up a few times. This chain connects TRBV27 to TRBJ2-4; 10 bases align to TRBD1. Unmatched junction bases numbered 5, after V lost 3 bases and J lost 6 bases. CDR1 and CDR2 from the germline V gene are MNHEY and SMNVEV (reference sequence). The CDR3 is 15 amino acids. For the CDR3, the DNA is TGTGCCAGCAGTTTGAAGGGACAGGGGAGAAACATTCAGTACTTC. It is translated as CASSLKGQGRNIQYF.

This chain joins TRBV4-3 and TRBJ2-6; D uncertain. CDR3 length equals 16 residues. V dropped 0 bases and J dropped 0 bases, with 6 bases sitting between them. Germline CDR1 LGHNA, CDR2 YSLEER. DNA of the CDR3: TGCGCCAGCAGCCAAGAACGATACTCTGGGGCCAACGTCCTGACTTTC. Amino acid sequence: CASSQERYSGANVLTF.

This clonotype was detected a few times. The junction does not match germline at one end; this may be a read error. The chain joins TRBV11-3 to TRBJ2-1; D may correspond to TRBD1 or TRBD2 (6 bases each). This CDR3 contains 15 residues. Germline V gives CDR1 SGHNT, CDR2 YENEEA. The CDR3 bases are TGTGCCAGCACCTTAAGAGGGGGGCTAGTCCATGAGCAGTTCTTC. Amino acids: CASTLRGGLVHEQFF.

This clonotype was recorded at least ten times. The gene calls are TRBV7-2 and TRBJ1-1; no firm D call. V was cut by 3 bases and J by 5 bases, with 7 bases left in between. The CDR3 is made up of 12 amino acids. CDR1 SGHTA and CDR2 FQGNSA come from the germline V gene. The DNA for the CDR3 is TGTGCCAGCAGCTTTTATGGAACTGAAGCTTTCTTT. It is translated as CASSFYGTEAFF. The full variable domain, rest sourced from reference TRBV7-2 and TRBJ1-1, is GAGVSQSPSNKVTEKGKDVELRCDPISGHTALYWYRQSLGQGLEFLIYFQGNSAPDKSGLPSDRFSAERTGGSVSTLTIQRTQQEDSAVYLCASSFYGTEAFFGQGTRLTVV.

Many counts were recorded for this clonotype. The chain employs TRBV18 and TRBJ1-1, with a possible D match to TRBD1 (6 bases). V was shortened by 7 bases and J by 1 base, with 13 bases between the two germline ends. This CDR3 region has 14 residues. The germline V gene has CDR1 KGHSH and CDR2 LQKENI. CDR3 bases: TGTGCCAGCTTTGGGAAACAGGGGAACACTGAAGCTTTCTTT. This gives the protein CASFGKQGNTEAFF. Based on the CDR3 plus reference TRBV18 and TRBJ1-1, the full variable domain is NAGVMQNPRHLVRRRGQEARLRCSPMKGHSHVYWYRQLPEEGLKFMVYLQKENIIDESGMPKERFSAEFPKEGPSILRIQQVVRGDSAAYFCASFGKQGNTEAFFGQGTRLTVV.

The chain employs TRBV18 and TRBJ1-1; D gene ambiguous. V lost 5 bases and J lost 8, with 12 bases in between. Germline assignment: CDR1 KGHSH and CDR2 LQKENI. The CDR3 has 12 residues. The CDR3 region is CASSAGSSEAFF. Here the CDR3 DNA reads TGTGCCAGCTCAGCGGGCAGCTCCGAAGCTTTCTTT. The variable domain in full, with the rest retrieved from reference TRBV18 and TRBJ1-1, is NAGVMQNPRHLVRRRGQEARLRCSPMKGHSHVYWYRQLPEEGLKFMVYLQKENIIDESGMPKERFSAEFPKEGPSILRIQQVVRGDSAAYFCASSAGSSEAFFGQGTRLTVV.

This clonotype appeared a few times. The CDR3 bases are TGTGCCATCAGTTCATTGATTGGGGAGCAGTACTTC. Translated, it gives CAISSLIGEQYF. The chain has TRBV10-3 and TRBJ2-7; D not resolved. The CDR3 loop spans 12 amino acids. The germline V gene encodes CDR1 ENHRY and CDR2 SYGVKD. Trimming took 5 bases from V and 7 from J, leaving 12 bases between them.

Written as DNA, the CDR3 is TGTGCCATCAGTGATCGGCGGGGAAATCTCACAGATACGCAGTATTTT. Translation: CAISDRRGNLTDTQYF. V and J are TRBV10-3 and TRBJ2-3, with TRBD2 as a possible D gene (6 bases). The germline V and J ends were trimmed by 3 bases and 2 bases, with 15 bases remaining between them. CDR3 size: 16 residues. Germline V CDR1 and CDR2: ENHRY, SYGVKD.

This clonotype has only a few counts. The chain combines TRBV19 with TRBJ2-1; D is unclear. Trimming cost V 5 bases and J 7 bases, with 15 bases left between them. The germline V gene has CDR1 LNHDA and CDR2 SQIVND (reference sequence). The CDR3 spans 14 residues. CDR3 nucleotide sequence: TGTGCCAGTAGTGACCGGACGGTGTGGAATGAGCAGTTCTTC. It codes for CASSDRTVWNEQFF.

This rearrangement joins TRBV4-3 to TRBJ2-2; D perhaps matches TRBD1 (6 bases). This CDR3 has 15 residues. Trimming cost V 0 bases and J 7 bases, with 12 bases left between them. The germline gives CDR1 LGHNA, CDR2 YSLEER. The chain's CDR3 is CASSQEHRVDGELFF. Written as DNA, the CDR3 is TGCGCCAGCAGCCAAGAACACAGGGTAGACGGGGAGCTGTTTTTT.